This T cell receptor beta chain came from a study of OX40 agonist ivuxolimab in advanced cancers. General study points: Which antigen the expanded peripheral T cells recognized is unknown. In CD8+ T cells, expanded clones were on average more numerous than in CD4+.

Points on this clone: Its target is unknown.

Generated by immunoSEQ multiplex PCR, the TCRdb table keeps only in-frame clones and is missing some. The table has under 90,000 clones, 70% to 90% seen once. Trimming cost V 4 bases and J 12 bases, with 20 bases left between them. The CDR3 consists of 15 residues. Looked up from germline, CDR1 is SGDLS and CDR2 is YYNGEE. The input for sequencing was CD4+ or CD8+ T cells sorted from blood, taken in a trial of the OX40 agonist ivuxolimab. The receptor was isolated from an adult with an advanced solid tumor such as melanoma, head and neck, liver or kidney cancer. The chain recombines TRBV9 with TRBJ2-6; D tentatively fits TRBD1 or TRBD2 (5 bases each). CDR3: CASSLRTGTLVVLTF. The CDR3 nucleotides read TGTGCCAGCAGCCTCCGTACCGGGACGTTGGTCGTCCTGACTTTC.